This T cell receptor beta chain was captured by sequencing in a study of untreated major depressive disorder. General study results and limits: Three preselected Vbeta families were the sole sequencing comparisons. Compared with controls, depressed patients showed more TRBV05-01 (Vbeta 5.1) usage in CD4+ T cells.

Sequencing was performed with immunoSEQ multiplex PCR; in TCRdb, only in-frame clones are kept and a portion is missing. The data contain about 20,000 clones, 92% of them singletons. Depression in patients ranged from moderate to severe. About this clone itself: The antigen is not known.

Germline assignment: CDR1 SQVTM and CDR2 ANQGSEA. This CDR3 is 14 amino acids long. V was shortened by 1 base and J by 8 bases, with 17 bases between the two germline ends. What was sequenced was CD4+ T cells from PBMCs. V usage is TRBV29-1 and J usage is TRBJ1-2; D is uncertain. This TCR derives from a woman aged 40 to 50 with major depressive disorder. The chain's CDR3 is CSVEARAIAGGYTF. In DNA form, the CDR3 reads TGCAGCGTTGAAGCTCGGGCCATCGCTGGGGGCTACACCTTC.